This entry lists 25 T cell receptor beta chains sequenced from one sample in a study of T cells in localized non-small cell lung cancer. TCRdb keeps only in-frame clones here, not all; method: immunoSEQ multiplex PCR. The sample has fewer than 2,000 clones; roughly 38% are singletons. This specimen consisted of lung tumor tissue, obtained before any cancer treatment. The receptors shown here come from a female donor over 55 with stage I lung adenocarcinoma.

This clone ranks as medium-sized. The rearrangement links TRBV11-3 to TRBJ2-5; 8 nucleotides line up with TRBD1. The CDR3 is made up of 15 amino acids. Germline V gene data show CDR1 as SGHNT and CDR2 as YENEEA. Trimming cost V 0 bases and J 5 bases; bases outside gene matches: 5. The CDR3 coding sequence is TGTGCCAGCAGCTTAGAGGGCAGGGGGCCTGAGACCCAGTACTTC. It encodes CASSLEGRGPETQYF.

This clone was observed a few times. The chain uses TRBV29-1 and TRBJ2-3; TRBD2 agrees at 8 bases. V lost 4 bases and J lost 1; bases outside the gene matches: 1. The CDR3 covers 13 residues. Germline CDR1 and CDR2: SQVTM and ANQGSEA. The DNA of the CDR3 is TGCAGCGTTGCGCGGGGGGGCACAGATACGCAGTATTTT. Protein sequence: CSVARGGTDTQYF.

The CDR3 DNA reads as TGTGCCAGCAGGGGGAGACTAGCGGGAACAGATACGCAGTATTTT. It codes for CASRGRLAGTDTQYF. This sequence joins TRBV6-8 and TRBJ2-3; TRBD2 matches at 11 bases. The germline gives CDR1 MNHGY, CDR2 SAAAGT. This CDR3 is 15 amino acids long. J gave up 3 bases and V 6 bases, and 5 bases lay outside the gene matches.

The V call is TRBV14, the J call TRBJ2-2, with a possible D match to TRBD2 (5 bases). The germline gives CDR1 SGHDN, CDR2 FVKESK. The CDR3 consists of 17 residues. V shed 1 base and J shed 2 bases, with 14 bases lying between them. The CDR3 DNA is TGTGCCAGCAGCCAAGCGGGGAGACTTAGAAACACCGGGGAGCTGTTTTTT. It specifies CASSQAGRLRNTGELFF.

This clone is categorized as medium-sized. J is TRBJ1-1 and V is TRBV6-7; D unresolved. TRBV6-7 is an open reading frame whose function is uncertain. Trimming pared 5 bases from V and 5 bases from J, leaving 6 bases between. The CDR3 runs 11 residues. Written as DNA, the CDR3 is TGTGCCAGCAGTGCAGGTACTGAAGCTTTCTTT. Its translation is CASSAGTEAFF.

V and J are TRBV29-1 and TRBJ1-5; a possible D gene is TRBD1 (5 bases). The CDR3 loop spans 13 amino acids. The germline V gene has CDR1 SQVTM and CDR2 ANQGSEA. V lost 6 bases to trimming and J lost 0 bases, with 9 bases between them. The CDR3 region has the DNA TGCAGCGTGGGGGGAAATAGCAATCAGCCCCAGCATTTT. Residues: CSVGGNSNQPQHF.

The sample holds a few counts of this clone. The sample contains more than one DNA sequence encoding this CDR3. The J gene is TRBJ2-2, the V gene TRBV19; TRBD2 might be the D (6 bases). Germline V lookup: CDR1 LNHDA, CDR2 SQIVND (reference sequence). The V and J ends lost 6 bases and 5 bases respectively, with 19 bases between them. CDR3 size: 16 residues. CDR3 DNA: TGTGCCAGTAGCCCGCGGGGCCCTCCGTATACCGGGGAGCTGTTTTTT. It specifies CASSPRGPPYTGELFF.

The CDR3 region has the DNA TGTGCCAGCTCACCAGCAGGGGACTATGGCTACACCTTC. This translates into CASSPAGDYGYTF. The chain joins TRBV18 to TRBJ1-2; TRBD1 is a possible D gene (6 bases). With 2 bases removed from V and 3 bases from J, the gap between germline ends came to 7 bases. The CDR3 length is 13 residues. Germline-derived CDR1 and CDR2 are KGHSH and LQKENI.

The chain recombines TRBV11-3 with TRBJ2-6; D might be TRBD1 or TRBD2, each matching 5 bases. This CDR3 is built from 18 residues. Per the germline V gene, CDR1 is SGHNT and CDR2 is YENEEA. V dropped 5 bases and J dropped 1 base, with 18 bases sitting between them. The DNA of the CDR3 is TGTGCCAGCAGCCAAGGTGGGGGAAAAGGTTCTGGGGCCAACGTCCTGACTTTC. As protein: CASSQGGGKGSGANVLTF.

This clone appeared a few times. The chain joins TRBV6-8 to TRBJ1-5; D is ambiguous. CDR1 is MNHGY, CDR2 SAAAGT, per germline. The CDR3 totals 14 residues. V lost 6 bases, J lost 0 bases, and 9 bases lay in between. The CDR3 here is CASSPTDSNQPQHF. In DNA, the CDR3 is TGTGCCAGCAGCCCGACGGATAGCAATCAGCCCCAGCATTTT.

The V gene is TRBV9, the J gene TRBJ1-2, with unresolved D. The CDR3 totals 15 residues. Germline V gene sequence: CDR1 SGDLS, CDR2 YYNGEE. V was clipped by 0 bases and J by 0 bases, with 9 bases between them. The CDR3: CASSVGSQANYGYTF. Here the CDR3 DNA reads TGTGCCAGCAGCGTAGGGTCACAAGCTAACTATGGCTACACCTTC.

Judged by abundance, this clone is large (0.1 to 1%). The chain carries TRBV14 and TRBJ2-3, with D possibly TRBD2 on 6 matching bases. The V and J ends lost 4 bases and 3 bases respectively, with 11 bases between them. CDR1 and CDR2 from the germline V gene are SGHDN and FVKESK. The CDR3 spans 14 residues. The CDR3 reads CASSPTGTTDTQYF. The CDR3 nucleotides read TGTGCCAGCAGCCCGACGGGGACTACAGATACGCAGTATTTT.

This clone has a handful of counts. The chain carries TRBV11-3 and TRBJ1-4; possible D gene TRBD1, 6 bases. The CDR3 is 16 residues long. Trimming removed 3 bases from V and 5 bases from J, with 16 bases in between. Per the germline V gene, CDR1 is SGHNT and CDR2 is YENEEA. The CDR3 spells CASSFIIFGQNEKLFF. CDR3 nucleotides: TGTGCCAGCAGCTTCATAATTTTTGGACAGAATGAAAAACTGTTTTTT.

The CDR3 sequence is CASRLSGGPISYEQYF. The CDR3, as DNA: TGTGCCAGCAGGCTTAGCGGGGGACCGATCTCCTACGAGCAGTACTTC. J is TRBJ2-7 and V is TRBV6-8; 9 nucleotides agree with TRBD2. The germline V gene encodes CDR1 MNHGY and CDR2 SAAAGT. There are 16 residues in the CDR3. Trimming took 6 bases from V and 0 from J; bases not matched to a gene: 9.

There are a few counts of this clone. This sequence joins TRBV6-8 and TRBJ2-1, with 9 bases aligning to TRBD2. V shed 6 bases, J shed 4 bases, and the junction held 4 bases outside the gene matches. There are 14 residues in the CDR3. CDR1 and CDR2 (germline): MNHGY, SAAAGT. This CDR3 reads CASRRGGNYNEQFF. The CDR3 DNA sequence: TGTGCCAGCAGGCGGGGGGGCAATTACAATGAGCAGTTCTTC.

The chain employs TRBV19 and TRBJ2-7; D may be TRBD1 (5 bases). The CDR3 totals 16 residues. Trimming took off 5 bases at V and 3 bases at J, with 20 bases between the two ends. Per germline, CDR1 LNHDA and CDR2 SQIVND (reference sequence). The chain's CDR3 is CASSLEPGFFVYEQYF. The CDR3 DNA is TGTGCCAGTAGTCTTGAACCAGGGTTCTTTGTCTACGAGCAGTACTTC.

This clone came up a few times. The same CDR3 arises from other DNA sequences in this sample as well. The rearrangement uses TRBV11-3 and TRBJ2-7; no clear D gene. V lost 0 bases, J lost 5 bases, and 11 bases lay in between. The CDR3 has 14 amino acids. Germline V lookup: CDR1 SGHNT, CDR2 YENEEA. The DNA for the CDR3 is TGTGCCAGCAGCTTAGATGGCGTTTTGGACGAGCAGTACGTC. Amino acid sequence: CASSLDGVLDEQYV.

This clone was seen a few times. The chain is built from TRBV7-6 and TRBJ1-2, with 10 bases lining up with TRBD1. The CDR3 contains 16 residues. J lost 8 bases, V lost 5 bases, and 14 bases had no gene match. Germline lookup yields CDR1 SGHVS and CDR2 FNYEAQ. The CDR3 nucleotides read TGTGCCAGCAGCGTACTCACCTACCGGGACAGGGGCGGCTACACCTTC. The encoded protein is CASSVLTYRDRGGYTF.

This clone appeared a few times. The chain has TRBV11-3 and TRBJ1-2; the D is unclear. V gave up 1 base and J gave up 2 bases, with 11 bases separating them. The germline CDR1 and CDR2 sequences are SGHNT and YENEEA. The CDR3 length is 15 residues. CDR3 bases: TGTGCCAGCAGCTTAGTCCGGGCTACGAACTATGGCTACACCTTC. It specifies CASSLVRATNYGYTF.

The rearrangement uses TRBV19 and TRBJ1-1; D ambiguous. This CDR3 region has 15 residues. Trimming removed 2 bases from V and 0 bases from J, with 10 bases in between. CDR1 and CDR2 (germline): LNHDA, SQIVND (reference sequence). CDR3 in DNA: TGTGCCAGTAGTATACTTCCTGCCCTGAACACTGAAGCTTTCTTT. Amino acid sequence: CASSILPALNTEAFF.

V and J are TRBV9 and TRBJ1-1; TRBD1 agrees at 7 bases. CDR3 length equals 13 residues. Germline loops: CDR1 SGDLS, CDR2 YYNGEE. Trimming removed 5 bases from V and 2 bases from J; junction bases left unmatched: 3. In DNA form, the CDR3 reads TGTGCCAGCAGGGGACAGTTCAACACTGAAGCTTTCTTT. This sequence encodes CASRGQFNTEAFF.

In this sample, this clone is medium-sized. One end of the junction fails to match germline, which may point to a read error. The chain links TRBV11-3 to TRBJ2-1; D may correspond to TRBD1 or TRBD2 (5 bases each). The CDR3 totals 14 residues. Germline-derived CDR1 and CDR2 are SGHNT and YENEEA. The CDR3 region is CASSLEGYNNEQFF. The CDR3 DNA follows: TGTGCCAGCAGTTTAGAGGGGTACAACAATGAGCAGTTCTTC.

This clone was seen a handful of times. This chain uses TRBV9 with TRBJ1-1; a weak D match, TRBD1 (5 bases). In germline, CDR1 is SGDLS, CDR2 YYNGEE. V lost 0 bases and J lost 0, with 15 bases in between. The CDR3 consists of 17 residues. This CDR3 is CASSVVGGPGVNTEAFF. DNA for the CDR3: TGTGCCAGCAGCGTAGTGGGGGGACCGGGAGTGAACACTGAAGCTTTCTTT.

This clone was recorded a few times. The chain recombines TRBV6-8 with TRBJ2-3; unclear D gene. Trimming removed 6 bases at V and 1 base at J, with 5 bases between. The length of the CDR3 is 12 residues. Per germline, CDR1 MNHGY and CDR2 SAAAGT. DNA of the CDR3: TGTGCCAGCAGAAGGGGCACAGATACGCAGTATTTT. It specifies CASRRGTDTQYF.

The chain carries TRBV5-1 and TRBJ2-5, with 7 nucleotides matching TRBD1. The J segment lost 4 bases and the V segment lost 0 bases, leaving 6 bases of the junction unmatched. This CDR3 has 15 amino acids. The germline gives CDR1 SGHRS, CDR2 YFSETQ. The CDR3 DNA reads as TGCGCCAGCAGCTTGGCCCCAGGGGGTACAGAGACCCAGTACTTC. Residues: CASSLAPGGTETQYF.